The rows below give T cell receptor beta chains drawn from one sample of a study of human T cells and chemical hapten exposure. From the RACE reads, TCRdb called clonotypes with MiXCR, one entry per CDR3 protein. The table records 80,000 to 100,000 distinct CDR3 sequences, 7% to 8% of them present only once. The sequencing here drew on whole blood, taken in connection with sensitization to the hapten diphenylcyclopropenone (DPC). The receptors shown here come from a woman aged 30 to 39 with alopecia areata. Some clones in this sample may be carry-over from other donors' samples. The CDR3 runs from the conserved cysteine through the conserved F or W. Fields, in order: V gene, D gene, clone size, J gene, CDR3 protein, CDR3 DNA. D genes are given only for firm matches. Part of the rows lack a size; the others show once, few, many or a class for expanded clones.

TRBV6-5	TRBD1	-	TRBJ2-1	CASGPGTGRYNEQFF	TGTGCCAGCGGCCCCGGGACAGGTCGCTACAATGAGCAGTTCTTC
TRBV29-1	-	many	TRBJ1-2	CSVEFYGTNYGYTF	TGCAGCGTTGAGTTTTATGGGACAAACTATGGCTACACCTTC
TRBV9	-	many	TRBJ2-1	CASSVSTIDEQFF	TGTGCCAGCAGCGTATCTACTATCGATGAGCAGTTCTTC
TRBV19	TRBD1	-	TRBJ1-1	CASSRTGGWTEAFF	TGTGCCAGTAGTAGAACAGGGGGCTGGACTGAAGCTTTCTTT
TRBV6-2/TRBV6-3	TRBD1	many	TRBJ2-4	CASSYIGGTGGFVYF	TGTGCCAGCAGTTACATTGGTGGGACAGGGGGATTTGTTTACTTC
TRBV27	-	few	TRBJ2-3	CASSSGSADTQYF	TGTGCCAGCAGTTCCGGATCAGCAGATACGCAGTATTTT
TRBV20-1	TRBD1	many	TRBJ2-3	CSAIQGALTDTQYF	TGCAGTGCTATACAGGGGGCCCTCACAGATACGCAGTATTTT
TRBV7-8	-	many	TRBJ2-7	CASSLVDGPYEQYF	TGTGCCAGCAGCTTAGTGGACGGCCCCTACGAGCAGTACTTC
TRBV6-5	-	many	TRBJ1-4	CASSSQGLVEKLFF	TGTGCCAGCAGTTCGCAGGGACTTGTTGAAAAACTGTTTTTT
TRBV7-9	TRBD1	few	TRBJ2-3	CASSLAGTGGRSTDTQYF	TGTGCCAGCAGCTTAGCCGGGACAGGGGGCAGGAGCACAGATACGCAGTATTTT
TRBV6-4	-	-	TRBJ2-1	CASSDSTGGGPYNEQFF	TGTGCCAGCAGTGACTCGACTGGCGGGGGCCCCTACAATGAGCAGTTCTTC
TRBV6-1	TRBD1	many	TRBJ1-4	CASSEGLQGAREKLFF	TGTGCCAGCAGTGAAGGATTGCAGGGGGCTCGAGAAAAACTGTTTTTT
TRBV9	-	-	TRBJ2-3	CASSVEGGRSTDTQYF	TGTGCCAGCAGCGTAGAGGGTGGAAGGAGCACAGATACGCAGTATTTT
TRBV6-5	-	-	TRBJ1-1	CASSYGPGVMNTEAFF	TGTGCCAGCAGTTACGGGCCAGGGGTAATGAACACTGAAGCTTTCTTT
TRBV20-1	-	many	TRBJ1-6	CSARQGFLVGNSPLHF	TGCAGTGCTAGACAGGGGTTCTTAGTAGGTAATTCACCCCTCCACTTT
TRBV5-1	-	-	TRBJ1-5	CASSLFGGNQPQHF	TGCGCCAGCAGCCTCTTTGGGGGGAATCAGCCCCAGCATTTT
TRBV7-8	-	many	TRBJ1-1	CASSLQGYAEAFF	TGTGCCAGCAGCCTCCAGGGATACGCTGAAGCTTTCTTT
TRBV10-3	-	many	TRBJ1-5	CAISENRDYQPQHF	TGTGCCATCAGCGAAAACAGGGATTATCAGCCCCAGCATTTT
TRBV20-1	-	few	TRBJ1-1	CSAQRGDSNTEAFF	TGCAGTGCGCAACGCGGCGATTCGAACACTGAAGCTTTCTTT
TRBV6-1	-	many	TRBJ1-1	CASRQGGWKGPVGTEAFF	TGTGCCAGCAGACAGGGTGGGTGGAAGGGCCCGGTGGGCACTGAAGCTTTCTTT
TRBV2	-	-	TRBJ1-6	CASSFQGGHNSPLHF	TGTGCCAGCAGTTTTCAGGGAGGCCATAATTCACCCCTCCACTTT
TRBV6-2/TRBV6-3	-	few	TRBJ1-1	CASSYSTGSEAFF	TGTGCCAGCAGTTACTCGACAGGCTCTGAAGCTTTCTTT
TRBV2	-	-	TRBJ1-2	CASSTGVGGYGYTF	TGTGCCAGCTCCACCGGAGTAGGGGGCTATGGCTACACCTTC
TRBV9	-	many	TRBJ2-1	CASSPSARPEQFF	TGTGCCAGCAGCCCGTCTGCTAGGCCCGAGCAGTTCTTC
TRBV4-1	-	many	TRBJ1-1	CASSHNGQTNTEAFF	TGCGCCAGCAGCCATAATGGACAGACTAACACTGAAGCTTTCTTT
TRBV6-6	-	many	TRBJ2-3	CASSYLLADTQYF	TGTGCCAGCAGTTACCTACTAGCTGATACGCAGTATTTT
TRBV7-2	-	many	TRBJ2-1	CASSPGQGGIEQFF	TGTGCCAGCAGTCCCGGACAGGGAGGGATTGAGCAGTTCTTC
TRBV6-5	-	many	TRBJ1-5	CASNAPNQPQHF	TGTGCCAGCAATGCCCCCAACCAGCCCCAGCATTTT